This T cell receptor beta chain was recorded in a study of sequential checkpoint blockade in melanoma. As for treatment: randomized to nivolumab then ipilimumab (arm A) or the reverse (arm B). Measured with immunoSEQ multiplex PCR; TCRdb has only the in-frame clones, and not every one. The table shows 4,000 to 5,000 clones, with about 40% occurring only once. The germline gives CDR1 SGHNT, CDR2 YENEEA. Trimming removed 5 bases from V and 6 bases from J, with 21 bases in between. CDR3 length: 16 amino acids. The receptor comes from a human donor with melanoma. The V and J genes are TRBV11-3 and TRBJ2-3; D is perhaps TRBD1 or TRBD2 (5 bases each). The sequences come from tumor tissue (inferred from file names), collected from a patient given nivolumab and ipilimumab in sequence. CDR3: CASSPGRGPTSDTQYF. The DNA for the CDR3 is TGTGCCAGCAGCCCGGGGCGTGGCCCCACCTCGGATACGCAGTATTTT.